This T cell receptor (beta chain) was captured by sequencing in a study of CD8 T cells in Susac syndrome. Per the germline V gene, CDR1 is MGHRA and CDR2 is YSYEKL. The CDR3 is 16 residues long. Trimming cost V 4 bases and J 7 bases; bases outside gene matches: 9. Random hexamers primed reverse transcription of about 0.5 to 1 ug RNA. With immunoSEQ multiplex PCR, TCR beta CDR3 was amplified across 54 Vbeta and 13 Jbeta. TCRdb fed the immunoSEQ multiplex PCR reads into MiXCR, producing one record per CDR3 protein. The sample carries approximately 79,000 distinct CDR3 sequences, approximately 93% recorded once.

The J gene is TRBJ2-2, the V gene TRBV4-1, with TRBD2 matching over 10 bases. The sequenced material came from CD8+ T cells from PBMCs. The clonotype comes from a human donor with Susac syndrome. Here the CDR3 reads CASSRHTSGTVGELFF. CDR3 DNA sequence: TGCGCCAGCAGCCGCCACACTAGCGGGACTGTCGGGGAGCTGTTTTTT.